This entry features one T cell receptor beta chain sequence. Its antigen is undetermined. The sample is drawn from a study of regulatory T cells in long-lasting Graves disease. Stated time point: persistent/refractory GD, antithyroid drugs over 5 years with positive TRAb. TCR sequences were obtained from RNA taken from PBMCs. It was American Thyroid Association guidelines that determined Graves' disease diagnosis. Findings and limits, study-wide: Small sample size may have lowered accuracy.

The germline CDR1 and CDR2 sequences are SGHDT and YYEEEE. CDR3 size: 15 residues. V was clipped by 5 bases and J by 0 bases, with 15 bases between them. According to the study, TCR beta libraries were built with iRepertoire HTBI primers and CDR3-region Arm-PCR. Via MiXCR, TCRdb re-called the multiplex PCR reads, giving one row per CDR3 protein. The sample contains approximately 690,000 distinct CDR3 sequences, about 32% of which appear only once. This rearrangement joins TRBV5-6 to TRBJ2-7; TRBD1 is a possible D gene (5 bases). The sequence came from a female donor with Graves disease. The starting material was peripheral blood mononuclear cells (PBMCs), obtained when the disease was refractory, from a patient treated with antithyroid drugs. The CDR3 loop is CASRSVRAASYEQYF. In nucleotides, the CDR3 is TGTGCCAGCAGATCGGTCAGGGCCGCCTCCTACGAGCAGTACTTC.